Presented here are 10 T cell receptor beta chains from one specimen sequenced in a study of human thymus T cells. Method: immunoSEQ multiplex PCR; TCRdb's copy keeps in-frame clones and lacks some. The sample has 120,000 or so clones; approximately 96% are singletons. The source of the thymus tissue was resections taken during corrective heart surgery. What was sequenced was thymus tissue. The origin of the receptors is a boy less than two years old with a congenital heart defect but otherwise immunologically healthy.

The CDR3 nucleotides are TGTGCCAGTATAGTCCTAGTATTCCCCTATACGCAGTATTTT. Residues: CASIVLVFPYTQYF. J is TRBJ2-3 and V is TRBV19; D is unclear. V lost 7 bases and J 7 bases, leaving 18 bases between the germline ends. Germline V gene sequence: CDR1 LNHDA, CDR2 SQIVND (reference sequence). The CDR3 has 14 amino acids.

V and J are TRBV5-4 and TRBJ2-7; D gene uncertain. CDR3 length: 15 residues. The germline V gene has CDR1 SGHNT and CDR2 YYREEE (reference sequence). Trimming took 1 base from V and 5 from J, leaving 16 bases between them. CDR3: CASSLSIRAKDEQYF. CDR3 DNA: TGTGCCAGCAGCTTGTCGATACGGGCCAAGGACGAGCAGTACTTC.

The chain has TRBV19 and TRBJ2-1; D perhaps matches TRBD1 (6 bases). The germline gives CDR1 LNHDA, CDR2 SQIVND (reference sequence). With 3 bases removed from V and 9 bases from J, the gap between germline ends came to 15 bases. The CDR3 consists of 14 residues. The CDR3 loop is CASSIRGRVGEQFF. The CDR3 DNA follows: TGTGCCAGTAGTATCAGGGGACGAGTAGGTGAGCAGTTCTTC.

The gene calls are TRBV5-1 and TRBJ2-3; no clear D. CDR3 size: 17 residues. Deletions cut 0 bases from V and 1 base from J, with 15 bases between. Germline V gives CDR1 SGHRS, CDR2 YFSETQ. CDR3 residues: CASSLEIGGLRTDTQYF. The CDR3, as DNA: TGCGCCAGCAGCTTGGAAATCGGCGGCCTGCGCACAGATACGCAGTATTTT.

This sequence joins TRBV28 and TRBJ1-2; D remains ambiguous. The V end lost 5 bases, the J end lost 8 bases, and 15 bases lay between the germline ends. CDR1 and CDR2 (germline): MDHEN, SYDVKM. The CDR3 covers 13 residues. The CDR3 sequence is CASSHLKSWGYTF. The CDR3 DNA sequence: TGTGCCAGCAGTCACCTAAAGTCTTGGGGCTACACCTTC.

CDR3 in amino acids: CASRALLDTDTQYF. The CDR3 region has the DNA TGTGCCAGCAGAGCCCTTCTTGACACAGATACGCAGTATTTT. V usage is TRBV28 and J usage is TRBJ2-3; no definite D call. The germline CDR1 and CDR2 sequences are MDHEN and SYDVKM. This CDR3 has 14 residues. V lost 6 bases to trimming and J lost 2 bases, with 12 bases between them.

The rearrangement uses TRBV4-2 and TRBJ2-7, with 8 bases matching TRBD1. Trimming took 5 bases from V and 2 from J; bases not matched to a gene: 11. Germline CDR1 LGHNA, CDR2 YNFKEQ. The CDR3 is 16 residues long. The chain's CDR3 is CASSKQIRTGTYEQYF. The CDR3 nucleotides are TGTGCCAGCAGCAAACAAATAAGGACAGGGACCTACGAGCAGTACTTC.

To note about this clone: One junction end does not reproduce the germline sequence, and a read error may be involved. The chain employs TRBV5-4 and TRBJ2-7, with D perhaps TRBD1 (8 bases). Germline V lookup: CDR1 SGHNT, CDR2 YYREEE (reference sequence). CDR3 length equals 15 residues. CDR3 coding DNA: TGTGCCAGCAGATTGGGAGGGGACAGGAACTACGAGCAGTACTTC. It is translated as CASRLGGDRNYEQYF.

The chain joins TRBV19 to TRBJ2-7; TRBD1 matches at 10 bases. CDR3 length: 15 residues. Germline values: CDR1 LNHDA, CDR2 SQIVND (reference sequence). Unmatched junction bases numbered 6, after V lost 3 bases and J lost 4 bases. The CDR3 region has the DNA TGTGCCAGTAGTATGCGTCGGGACAGGGGTTACGAGCAGTACTTC. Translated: CASSMRRDRGYEQYF.

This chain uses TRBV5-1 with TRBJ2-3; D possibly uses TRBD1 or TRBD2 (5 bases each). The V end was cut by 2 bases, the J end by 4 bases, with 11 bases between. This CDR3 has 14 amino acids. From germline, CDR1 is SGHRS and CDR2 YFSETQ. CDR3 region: CASSFTWDPDTQYF. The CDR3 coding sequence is TGCGCCAGCAGCTTCACCTGGGACCCAGATACGCAGTATTTT.